This T cell receptor beta chain appears in the sequencing data of a study of beta chain features in type 1 diabetes. Of the isolated RNA, all was reverse transcribed, and so the sequenced material was expressed TCRB transcripts. Stem cell-like memory T cell samples underwent survey-depth immunoSEQ sequencing. They averaged about 1.01 million reads. Only in-frame clones appear in the TCRdb table, and some are missing; sequencing was by immunoSEQ multiplex PCR. This table holds tens of thousands of clones, 25% to 35% found once. Comments on this clone: Its specificity is unknown.

The CDR3 is made up of 14 amino acids. V gave up 3 bases and J gave up 4 bases, with 10 bases separating them. CDR1 is SGDLS and CDR2 is YYNGEE in the germline V gene. Findings and limits, study-wide: The study left unresolved whether HLA type influences TCRB rearrangement. The naive, central memory and Treg TCRB repertoires looked more alike in patients than they did in healthy donors. Researchers caution that PCR might favor shorter templates, equally among patients and controls.

The chain joins TRBV9 to TRBJ1-4, with D tentatively TRBD1 (5 bases). The TCR was taken from a woman under 30 in good health. Source material: stem cell memory CD4+ T cells from blood. CDR3 nucleotide sequence: TGTGCCAGCAGCGAGGGACTGAATAATGAAAAACTGTTTTTT. It codes for CASSEGLNNEKLFF.